One and the same sample provided the 14 T cell receptor beta chains below, sequenced in a study of T cell responses to AZD1222 COVID-19 vaccine. Profiled with immunoSEQ multiplex PCR; TCRdb holds only in-frame clones, not every one. The sample includes some 130,000 clones, roughly nine tenths of them seen just once. Sequencing used peripheral blood, obtained on day 0 of AZD1222 vaccination. The receptors come from an adult in good health.

The rearrangement joins TRBV5-6 to TRBJ1-2; TRBD1 is a possible D gene (5 bases). CDR3 length: 11 amino acids. The V and J ends lost 0 bases and 8 bases respectively, with 5 bases between them. CDR1 is SGHDT, CDR2 YYEEEE, per germline. For the CDR3, the DNA is TGTGCCAGCAGCTTGGGGGGCGGCTACACCTTC. Its translation: CASSLGGGYTF. The whole variable domain, filled in from reference TRBV5-6 and TRBJ1-2, reads DAGVTQSPTHLIKTRGQQVTLRCSPKSGHDTVSWYQQALGQGPQFIFQYYEEEERQRGNFPDRFSGHQFPNYSSELNVNALLLGDSALYLCASSLGGGYTFGSGTRLTVV.

This chain joins TRBV28 and TRBJ1-2; the D gene is possibly TRBD1 (6 bases). V lost 6 bases and J lost 4, with 18 bases in between. This CDR3 is built from 15 residues. Germline values: CDR1 MDHEN, CDR2 SYDVKM. The CDR3 region is CASSTPDSPAYGYTF. CDR3 nucleotides: TGTGCCAGCAGCACCCCGGACAGCCCAGCCTATGGCTACACCTTC.

The rearrangement links TRBV30 to TRBJ2-5; D not certain. CDR3 length: 14 amino acids. V gave up 0 bases and J gave up 1 base, with 9 bases separating them. Germline CDR1 and CDR2: GTSNPN and SVGIG (reference sequence). The CDR3 coding sequence is TGTGCCTGGAGTGTACCGGGCCTCCAAGAGACCCAGTACTTC. This gives the protein CAWSVPGLQETQYF.

The chain is built from TRBV5-1 and TRBJ1-2; a weak D match, TRBD1 (5 bases). V lost 0 bases and J lost 9, with 9 bases in between. Germline CDR1 and CDR2: SGHRS and YFSETQ. This CDR3 spans 12 amino acids. DNA of the CDR3: TGCGCCAGCAGCTTGGAAGGGGAGCGCTACACCTTC. It codes for CASSLEGERYTF.

J is TRBJ2-1 and V is TRBV6-5, with a weak D call TRBD1 (5 bases). The CDR3 has 12 amino acids. The V and J ends lost 5 bases and 6 bases respectively, with 8 bases between them. Germline CDR1 reads MNHEY; CDR2 reads SVGAGI. The CDR3 protein is CASSRQGNEQFF. The CDR3 DNA sequence: TGTGCCAGCAGTCGGCAGGGCAATGAGCAGTTCTTC.

This chain uses TRBV19 with TRBJ2-7; no definite D call. CDR1 and CDR2 (germline): LNHDA, SQIVND (reference sequence). Between the trimmed V and J ends, which lost 4 bases and 2 bases, there was a span of 18 bases. The CDR3 loop spans 16 amino acids. CDR3 region: CASSTTRVPTTYEQYF. In DNA form, the CDR3 reads TGTGCCAGTAGTACCACCCGGGTTCCAACCACCTACGAGCAGTACTTC.

The chain employs TRBV7-2 and TRBJ1-5; D may be TRBD1 (5 bases). The CDR3 sequence is 14 residues long. The ends were cut back, 5 bases at V and 6 bases at J, with 14 bases in the middle. CDR1 SGHTA and CDR2 FQGNSA come from the germline V gene. The DNA of the CDR3 is TGTGCCAGCAGCCAACCCGGGGGGAGTCAGCCCCAGCATTTT. As protein: CASSQPGGSQPQHF.

This chain joins TRBV7-2 and TRBJ2-5; 7 positions agree with TRBD1. Germline CDR1 reads SGHTA; CDR2 reads FQGNSA. The CDR3 totals 15 residues. The junction had 7 bases not matched to a gene; V was cut back by 5 bases and J by 1 base. CDR3 region: CASSPQRGPQETQYF. DNA for the CDR3: TGTGCCAGCAGCCCCCAAAGGGGGCCCCAAGAGACCCAGTACTTC.

The chain joins TRBV19 to TRBJ2-1; 7 bases map to TRBD2. The CDR3 totals 16 residues. Trimming removed 6 bases from V and 6 bases from J; junction bases left unmatched: 14. CDR1 is LNHDA, CDR2 SQIVND, per germline (reference sequence). CDR3 in amino acids: CASRESGTLASNEQFF. The CDR3 DNA reads as TGTGCCAGTAGGGAGAGCGGGACTTTAGCTAGCAATGAGCAGTTCTTC.

In its sample, this clone was seen once. This sequence joins TRBV29-1 and TRBJ2-1; maybe TRBD1 (7 bases). The CDR3 is 14 residues long. The V and J ends lost 5 bases and 8 bases respectively, with 19 bases between them. CDR1 and CDR2 from the germline V gene are SQVTM and ANQGSEA. CDR3 sequence: CSVIRAGGGDEQFF. The DNA of the CDR3 is TGCAGCGTTATAAGGGCAGGGGGAGGCGATGAGCAGTTCTTC.

The genes are TRBV4-2 and TRBJ2-7; 16 bases map to TRBD2. The length of the CDR3 is 15 residues. Germline CDR1 reads LGHNA; CDR2 reads YNFKEQ. The V gene end was trimmed by 2 bases and the J gene end by 10 bases; junction bases not matched to a gene: 5. In DNA, the CDR3 is TGTGCCAGCAGCCAAACCGGGACTAGCGGGAGGGTACAGTACTTC. Translated, it gives CASSQTGTSGRVQYF.

The chain links TRBV30 to TRBJ1-5; a possible D gene is TRBD1 (5 bases). CDR1 GTSNPN and CDR2 SVGIG come from the germline V gene (reference sequence). The CDR3 is made up of 17 amino acids. Trimming took 5 bases from V and 0 from J, leaving 20 bases between them. CDR3 in DNA: TGTGCCTGGGGCCTAAGACAGACGAGTTATAGCAATCAGCCCCAGCATTTT. This gives the protein CAWGLRQTSYSNQPQHF.

The V gene is TRBV4-1, the J gene TRBJ1-3; D is unresolved. The V end was cut by 0 bases, the J end by 8 bases, with 11 bases between. The CDR3 contains 14 residues. Per the germline V gene, CDR1 is MGHRA and CDR2 is YSYEKL. The CDR3 loop is CASSQDGSEDTIYF. CDR3 DNA: TGCGCCAGCAGCCAAGATGGATCAGAAGACACCATATATTTT.

The genes are TRBV19 and TRBJ1-6; D perhaps matches TRBD1 (5 bases). The V end lost 5 bases, the J end lost 7 bases, and 18 bases lay between the germline ends. Germline V gene sequence: CDR1 LNHDA, CDR2 SQIVND (reference sequence). CDR3 length equals 16 residues. The CDR3: CASSPNRGPGNSPLHF. CDR3 nucleotides: TGTGCCAGTAGTCCGAATAGGGGACCGGGGAATTCACCCCTCCACTTT. Filled out from reference TRBV19 and TRBJ1-6, the complete variable domain reads DGGITQSPKYLFRKEGQNVTLSCEQNLNHDAMYWYRQDPGQGLRLIYYSQIVNDFQKGDIAEGYSVSREKKESFPLTVTSAQKNPTAFYLCASSPNRGPGNSPLHFGNGTRLTVT.